This T cell receptor (beta chain) came from a study of CD4 T cells in relation to SARS-CoV-2 and coronaviruses. Details on this clone: Its antigen remains unidentified.

CD4 enrichment then naive enrichment separated naive from memory CD4+ cells. For around 11 days, roughly 9.4 x 10^4 sorted CD4+ cells grew with T cell-depleted PBMCs and CEF. TCRdb's table, derived via immunoSEQ multiplex PCR, lists solely in-frame clones and lacks some. The sample contains about 38,000 clones, roughly 80% of which appear only once. The source material was memory CD4+ T cells from PBMCs, cultured in vitro. The sequence was collected from an adult with COVID-19.

The CDR3, as DNA: TGTGCCAGCAGTCGGGCCCTTGGGGTAAGGGCTGAAGCTTTCTTT. As protein: CASSRALGVRAEAFF. The V gene is TRBV28, the J gene TRBJ1-1; the D is unclear. The CDR3 is made up of 15 amino acids. Germline CDR1 is MDHEN and CDR2 is SYDVKM. V dropped 5 bases and J dropped 6 bases, with 19 bases sitting between them.